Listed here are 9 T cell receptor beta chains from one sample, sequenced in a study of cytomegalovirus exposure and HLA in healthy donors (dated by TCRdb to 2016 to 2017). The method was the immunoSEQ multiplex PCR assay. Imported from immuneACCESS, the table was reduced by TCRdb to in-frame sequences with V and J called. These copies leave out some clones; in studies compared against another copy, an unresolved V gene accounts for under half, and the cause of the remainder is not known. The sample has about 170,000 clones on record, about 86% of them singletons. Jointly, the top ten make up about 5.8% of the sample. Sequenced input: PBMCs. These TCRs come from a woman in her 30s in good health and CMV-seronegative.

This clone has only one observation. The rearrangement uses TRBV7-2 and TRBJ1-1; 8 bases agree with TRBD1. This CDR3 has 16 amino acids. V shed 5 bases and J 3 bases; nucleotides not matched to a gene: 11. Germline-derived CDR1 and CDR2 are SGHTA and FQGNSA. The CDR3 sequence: CASSGAPGGWYTEAFF. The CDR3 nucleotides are TGTGCCAGCAGCGGGGCCCCAGGGGGCTGGTACACTGAAGCTTTCTTT.

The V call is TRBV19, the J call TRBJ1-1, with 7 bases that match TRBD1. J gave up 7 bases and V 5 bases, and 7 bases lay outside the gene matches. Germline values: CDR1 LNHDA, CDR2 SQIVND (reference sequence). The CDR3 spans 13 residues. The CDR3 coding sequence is TGTGCCAGTAGTCCACAGGGGAGAGGTGAAGCTTTCTTT. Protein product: CASSPQGRGEAFF. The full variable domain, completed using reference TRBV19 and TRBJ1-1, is DGGITQSPKYLFRKEGQNVTLSCEQNLNHDAMYWYRQDPGQGLRLIYYSQIVNDFQKGDIAEGYSVSREKKESFPLTVTSAQKNPTAFYLCASSPQGRGEAFFGQGTRLTVV.

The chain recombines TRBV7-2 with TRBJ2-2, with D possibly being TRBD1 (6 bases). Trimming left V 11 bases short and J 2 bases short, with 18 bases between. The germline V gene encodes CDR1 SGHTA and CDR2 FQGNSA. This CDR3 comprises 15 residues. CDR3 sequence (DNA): TGTGCCGGCGCCCGGGACAACGTCAACACCGGGGAGCTGTTTTTT. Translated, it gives CAGARDNVNTGELFF.

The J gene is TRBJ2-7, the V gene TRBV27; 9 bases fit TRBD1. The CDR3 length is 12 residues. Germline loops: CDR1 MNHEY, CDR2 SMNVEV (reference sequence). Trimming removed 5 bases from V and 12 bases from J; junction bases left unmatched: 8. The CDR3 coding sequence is TGTGCCAGCAGTGAAGTACAGGGGGCTCTGTACTTC. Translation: CASSEVQGALYF.

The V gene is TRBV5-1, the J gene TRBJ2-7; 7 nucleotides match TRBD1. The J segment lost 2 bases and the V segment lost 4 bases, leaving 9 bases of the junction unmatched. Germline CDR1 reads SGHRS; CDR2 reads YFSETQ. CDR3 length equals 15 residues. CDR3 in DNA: TGCGCCAGCAGCCCGGTCCGGGACAGACCCTACGAGCAGTACTTC. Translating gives CASSPVRDRPYEQYF. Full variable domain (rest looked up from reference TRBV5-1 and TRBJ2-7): KAGVTQTPRYLIKTRGQQVTLSCSPISGHRSVSWYQQTPGQGLQFLFEYFSETQRNKGNFPGRFSGRQFSNSRSEMNVSTLELGDSALYLCASSPVRDRPYEQYFGPGTRLTVT.

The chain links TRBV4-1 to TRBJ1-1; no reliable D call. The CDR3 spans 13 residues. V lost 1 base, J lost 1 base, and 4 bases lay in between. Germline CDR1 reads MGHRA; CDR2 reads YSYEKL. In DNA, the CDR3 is TGCGCCAGCAGCCAAGTGCAGAACACTGAAGCTTTCTTT. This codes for CASSQVQNTEAFF.

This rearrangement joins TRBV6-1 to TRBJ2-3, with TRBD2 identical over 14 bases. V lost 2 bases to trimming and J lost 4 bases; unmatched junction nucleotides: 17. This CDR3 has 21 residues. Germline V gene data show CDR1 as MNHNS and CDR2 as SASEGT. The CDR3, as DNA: TGTGCCAGCAGTGAACAGAAGGGACTAGCGGGGGCAGGGGTTTGGTCAGATACGCAGTATTTT. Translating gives CASSEQKGLAGAGVWSDTQYF.

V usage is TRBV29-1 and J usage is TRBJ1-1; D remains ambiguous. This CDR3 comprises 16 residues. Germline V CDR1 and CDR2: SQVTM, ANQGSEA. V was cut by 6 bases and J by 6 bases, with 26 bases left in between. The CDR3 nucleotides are TGCAGCGTGGACGATCAAGGAGGTTGGCAAAACGCTGAAGCTTTCTTT. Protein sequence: CSVDDQGGWQNAEAFF.

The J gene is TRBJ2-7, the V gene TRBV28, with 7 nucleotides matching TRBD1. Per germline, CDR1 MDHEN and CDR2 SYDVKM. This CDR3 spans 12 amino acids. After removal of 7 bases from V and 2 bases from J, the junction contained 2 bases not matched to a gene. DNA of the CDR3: TGTGCCAGCACGACAGGGCCCTACGAGCAGTACTTC. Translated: CASTTGPYEQYF.